A single sample gave rise to the 18 T cell receptor beta chains below, sequenced in a study of vaccination effects on CD4 cells after COVID-19. Clones were sequenced by immunoSEQ multiplex PCR, and TCRdb holds only the in-frame ones, with some missing. The repertoire holds roughly 50,000 clones, with 75% to 80% as singletons. Before sequencing, viral peptide pools were used by the ViraFEST assay to expand antigen-specific CD4+ T cells. Once cultured for 10 to 11 days, the cells underwent separation to obtain CD4+ T cells. Vaccinated recipients, who were negative for nucleocapsid antibodies, had no history of SARS-CoV-2 infection. These TCRs' antigens remain unknown. The specimen was CD4+ T cells from PBMCs cultured with HCoV-OC43 spike peptides, collected before COVID-19 vaccination. Subset noted: HCoV-OC43 spike overlapping peptide pool stimulation. These receptors all come from a human donor who received a COVID-19 vaccine.

The chain uses TRBV30 and TRBJ1-5; the D is unclear. Trimming removed 0 bases at V and 0 bases at J, with 3 bases between. CDR3 length equals 13 residues. In germline, CDR1 is GTSNPN, CDR2 SVGIG (reference sequence). In DNA form, the CDR3 reads TGTGCCTGGAGTGTGAATAGCAATCAGCCCCAGCATTTT. Protein: CAWSVNSNQPQHF.

This chain uses TRBV2 with TRBJ1-1, with D unclear. This CDR3 region has 13 residues. Germline V lookup: CDR1 SNHLY, CDR2 FYNNEI. Trimming pared 4 bases from V and 5 bases from J, leaving 11 bases between. CDR3 nucleotides: TGTGCCAGCAGTGTGGCGATTGCTACTGAAGCTTTCTTT. Translating gives CASSVAIATEAFF.

J is TRBJ1-3 and V is TRBV21-1; the D call of TRBD1 is as the table states it, not checked on the DNA. TRBV21-1 has pseudogene status. The CDR3 consists of 17 residues. The CDR3 spells CASSSPPGKGTGNTIYF. The CDR3 DNA follows: TGTGCCAGCAGCAGCCCCCCAGGGAAGGGGACTGGAAACACCATATATTTT.

This clone was recorded once. V usage is TRBV6-5 and J usage is TRBJ2-1; unclear D gene. V lost 6 bases and J 13 bases, leaving 19 bases between the germline ends. Germline V lookup: CDR1 MNHEY, CDR2 SVGAGI. This CDR3 comprises 13 residues. The CDR3 sequence: CASSARPDSGQFF. DNA for the CDR3: TGTGCCAGCAGCGCCCGCCCCGACTCTGGCCAGTTCTTC.

The V and J genes are TRBV5-6 and TRBJ1-1; D is unresolved. V lost 1 base to trimming and J lost 2 bases, with 6 bases between them. The length of the CDR3 is 13 residues. From germline, CDR1 is SGHDT and CDR2 YYEEEE. The CDR3 DNA follows: TGTGCCAGCAGCTTGCGTGTCAACACTGAAGCTTTCTTT. Protein: CASSLRVNTEAFF.

V usage is TRBV2 and J usage is TRBJ1-4; D gene ambiguous. Trimming shortened V by 6 bases and J by 2 bases, and 16 bases separated the two germline ends. The germline V gene has CDR1 SNHLY and CDR2 FYNNEI. This CDR3 is built from 16 residues. The CDR3 protein is CASSHTWTWTNEKLFF. CDR3 nucleotides: TGTGCCAGCAGCCACACCTGGACTTGGACTAATGAAAAACTGTTTTTT.

The chain uses TRBV6-5 and TRBJ1-1; 9 nucleotides agree with TRBD1. Germline lookup yields CDR1 MNHEY and CDR2 SVGAGI. V lost 6 bases, J lost 2 bases, and 4 bases stayed unmatched. The CDR3 is 14 residues long. In nucleotides, the CDR3 is TGTGCCAGCAGGCAGGGACAGGGAAACACTGAAGCTTTCTTT. Encoded protein: CASRQGQGNTEAFF.

The V gene is TRBV6-4, the J gene TRBJ2-1; 8 positions agree with TRBD2. The CDR3 covers 17 residues. Looked up from germline, CDR1 is MRHNA and CDR2 is SNTAGT. The J segment lost 6 bases and the V segment lost 2 bases, leaving 12 bases of the junction unmatched. CDR3 loop: CASSDDHSGTSLNEQFF. The CDR3 DNA sequence: TGTGCCAGCAGTGACGATCATTCCGGGACTAGTCTCAATGAGCAGTTCTTC.

The V gene is TRBV7-2, the J gene TRBJ1-4; perhaps TRBD1 as D (5 bases). The CDR3 extends over 14 amino acids. Germline V gene data show CDR1 as SGHTA and CDR2 as FQGNSA. Trimming removed 0 bases at V and 3 bases at J, with 5 bases between. The CDR3 bases are TGTGCCAGCAGCTTAGCGGGACCTAATGAAAAACTGTTTTTT. Translating it yields CASSLAGPNEKLFF.

This clone was observed a single time. The chain employs TRBV28 and TRBJ2-5, with 8 bases matching TRBD1. CDR3 length: 16 residues. Looked up from germline, CDR1 is MDHEN and CDR2 is SYDVKM. Unmatched junction bases numbered 14, after V lost 7 bases and J lost 4 bases. In DNA, the CDR3 is TGTGCCAGCAATAGGCCCGGGTCAGGGGGCATAGAGACCCAGTACTTC. Protein sequence: CASNRPGSGGIETQYF.

The rearrangement links TRBV6-2 or TRBV6-3 to TRBJ1-2, with D tentatively TRBD1 (5 bases). V was trimmed by 2 bases and J by 5 bases, leaving 12 bases between them. Germline-derived CDR1 and CDR2 are MNHEY and SVGEGT. The CDR3 sequence is 14 residues long. The DNA for the CDR3 is TGTGCCAGCAGTTACGGACACAGGATTTATGGCTACACCTTC. This gives the protein CASSYGHRIYGYTF.

V usage is TRBV30 and J usage is TRBJ2-1; 7 positions agree with TRBD2. The length of the CDR3 is 12 residues. Unmatched junction bases numbered 4, after V lost 3 bases and J lost 8 bases. Germline V lookup: CDR1 GTSNPN, CDR2 SVGIG (reference sequence). CDR3 nucleotides: TGTGCCTGGAGCGAACGGGGGGATGAGCAGTTCTTC. It is translated as CAWSERGDEQFF.

The rearrangement joins TRBV5-8 to TRBJ2-5; D is tentatively TRBD1 or TRBD2 (5 bases each). Trimming took off 0 bases at V and 1 base at J, with 10 bases between the two ends. Germline CDR1 and CDR2: SGHTS and YDEGEE. The CDR3 has 15 amino acids. CDR3 loop: CASSLDGTAQETQYF. Here the CDR3 DNA reads TGTGCCAGCAGCTTGGACGGGACCGCCCAAGAGACCCAGTACTTC.

V gene TRBV5-4 combines with J gene TRBJ1-2, with D possibly matching TRBD1 (6 bases). Trimming pared 0 bases from V and 5 bases from J, leaving 17 bases between. CDR1 and CDR2 (germline): SGHNT, YYREEE (reference sequence). This CDR3 is 16 amino acids long. CDR3 bases: TGTGCCAGCAGCTTGGACAGGGCCGTGTCGGCATATGGCTACACCTTC. This translates into CASSLDRAVSAYGYTF.

The table lists this clone with a count of one. The rearrangement links TRBV9 to TRBJ2-7, with D possibly being TRBD1 (6 bases). Germline-derived CDR1 and CDR2 are SGDLS and YYNGEE. The CDR3 has 18 amino acids. Trimming stripped 2 bases from V and 4 bases from J, with 25 bases between. The CDR3 nucleotides read TGTGCCAGCAGCGTTACCATCACCCCCAAAGGCAGGGGTTACGAGCAGTACGTC. Residues: CASSVTITPKGRGYEQYV.

This clone was seen a handful of times. The J gene is TRBJ2-3, the V gene TRBV7-9; no clear D gene. The germline CDR1 and CDR2 sequences are SEHNR and FQNEAQ (reference sequence). There are 13 residues in the CDR3. Trimming removed 3 bases from V and 0 bases from J, with 4 bases in between. The CDR3: CASSFFSTDTQYF. The CDR3, as DNA: TGTGCCAGCAGCTTTTTTAGCACAGATACGCAGTATTTT. Variable domain in full (rest from reference TRBV7-9 and TRBJ2-3): DTGVSQNPRHKITKRGQNVTFRCDPISEHNRLYWYRQTLGQGPEFLTYFQNEAQLEKSRLLSDRFSAERPKGSFSTLEIQRTEQGDSAMYLCASSFFSTDTQYFGPGTRLTVL.

The V call is TRBV19, the J call TRBJ1-1; the D gene is possibly TRBD1 (5 bases). This CDR3 has 13 residues. The germline V gene has CDR1 LNHDA and CDR2 SQIVND (reference sequence). Trimming took 4 bases from V and 4 from J, leaving 10 bases between them. This CDR3 reads CASSRRQFTEAFF. For the CDR3, the DNA is TGTGCCAGTAGTAGAAGACAGTTCACTGAAGCTTTCTTT.

The chain employs TRBV6-5 and TRBJ1-2; 7 bases map to TRBD1. Germline loops: CDR1 MNHEY, CDR2 SVGAGI. J lost 8 bases, V lost 0 bases, and 9 bases had no gene match. The CDR3 covers 15 residues. Here the CDR3 DNA reads TGTGCCAGCAGTTACTCTATGGGACAGTTAGGAGGCTACACCTTC. This sequence encodes CASSYSMGQLGGYTF.